These 5 T cell receptor beta chains were all obtained from the same sample, sequenced in a study of breast tumors, draining lymph nodes, adjacent tissues. MiXCR was run by TCRdb on the multiplex PCR reads, yielding one entry per CDR3 protein. The data hold some 120,000 distinct CDR3 sequences, with just under 20% observed a single time. The lymph nodes were axillary draining lymph nodes from breast cancer patients. The sample taken for sequencing was axillary lymph node tissue. Source of these receptors: a female donor with breast cancer. Some clones in this sample may be carry-over from other donors' samples.

This clonotype was counted ten times or more. The gene calls are TRBV10-3 and TRBJ2-1; 11 bases map to TRBD2. V gave up 9 bases and J gave up 4 bases; unmatched junction bases: 11. In germline, CDR1 is ENHRY, CDR2 SYGVKD. This CDR3 contains 16 residues. The DNA of the CDR3 is TGTGCCATGCAACCCGAGCTAGCGGGAGGATACAATGAGCAGTTCTTC. It is translated as CAMQPELAGGYNEQFF.

This clonotype was picked up many times. The CDR3 DNA is TGTGCTAGTGGTTTGGAACGCATGGGCTCCTACAATGAGCAGTTCTTC. It encodes CASGLERMGSYNEQFF. The chain is built from TRBV12-5 and TRBJ2-1; D not certain. CDR3 length: 16 amino acids. From germline, CDR1 is LGHNT and CDR2 FRNRAP. V lost 1 base to trimming and J lost 0 bases, with 10 bases between them. Together with reference TRBV12-5 and TRBJ2-1, the CDR3 gives the full variable domain: DARVTQTPRHKVTEMGQEVTMRCQPILGHNTVFWYRQTMMQGLELLAYFRNRAPLDDSGMPKDRFSAEMPDATLATLKIQPSEPRDSAVYFCASGLERMGSYNEQFFGPGTRLTVL.

The rearrangement joins TRBV3-1 to TRBJ1-2; D ambiguous. Germline V CDR1 and CDR2: LGHDT, YNNKEL (reference sequence). The CDR3 contains 13 residues. V lost 3 bases and J 4 bases, leaving 9 bases between the germline ends. For the CDR3, the DNA is TGTGCCAGCAGCCATAAGAAGTCCTATGGCTACACCTTC. It yields the protein CASSHKKSYGYTF.

This clonotype was picked up many times. V gene TRBV15 combines with J gene TRBJ1-4; weak D call: TRBD1 (5 bases). Trimming removed 1 base from V and 5 bases from J, with 11 bases in between. This CDR3 is built from 15 residues. Germline values: CDR1 LNHNV, CDR2 YYDKDF (reference sequence). The CDR3 spells CATSRGGIENEKLFF. CDR3 nucleotide sequence: TGTGCCACCAGCAGAGGGGGCATCGAAAATGAAAAACTGTTTTTT.

This clonotype occurred many times. V usage is TRBV7-2 and J usage is TRBJ2-1; no firm D call. In germline, CDR1 is SGHTA, CDR2 FQGNSA. The V end lost 3 bases, the J end lost 9 bases, and 6 bases lay between the germline ends. The CDR3 totals 11 residues. The CDR3 DNA reads as TGTGCCAGCAGCTTCTCGGTTGAGCAGTTCTTC. Amino acids: CASSFSVEQFF.